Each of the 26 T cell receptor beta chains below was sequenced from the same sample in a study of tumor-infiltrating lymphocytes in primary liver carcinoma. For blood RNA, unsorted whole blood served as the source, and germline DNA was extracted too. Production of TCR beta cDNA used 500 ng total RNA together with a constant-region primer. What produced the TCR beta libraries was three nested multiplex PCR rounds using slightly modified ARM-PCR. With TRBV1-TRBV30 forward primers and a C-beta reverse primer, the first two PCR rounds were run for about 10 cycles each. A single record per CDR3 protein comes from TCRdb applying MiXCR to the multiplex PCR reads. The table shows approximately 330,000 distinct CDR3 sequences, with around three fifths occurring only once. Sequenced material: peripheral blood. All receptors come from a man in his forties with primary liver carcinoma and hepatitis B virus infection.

The CDR3 sequence: CASSFEGFGANVLTF. The CDR3 coding sequence is TGTGCCAGCAGCTTTGAAGGTTTTGGGGCCAACGTCCTGACTTTC. The rearrangement links TRBV7-9 to TRBJ2-6; D is ambiguous. Germline V CDR1 and CDR2: SEHNR, FQNEAQ (reference sequence). This CDR3 contains 15 residues. Trimming removed 3 bases from V and 3 bases from J, with 9 bases in between.

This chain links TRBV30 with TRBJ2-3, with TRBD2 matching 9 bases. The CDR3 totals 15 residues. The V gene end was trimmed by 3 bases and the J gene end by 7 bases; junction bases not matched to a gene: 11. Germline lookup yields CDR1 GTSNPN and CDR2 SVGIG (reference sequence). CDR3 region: CAWREGAGGQYTQYF. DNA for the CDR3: TGTGCCTGGAGAGAAGGGGCGGGAGGGCAATATACGCAGTATTTT. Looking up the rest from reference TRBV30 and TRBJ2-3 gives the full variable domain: SQTIHQWPATLVQPVGSPLSLECTVEGTSNPNLYWYRQAAGRGLQLLFYSVGIGQISSEVPQNLSASRPQDRQFILSSKKLLLSDSGFYLCAWREGAGGQYTQYFGPGTRLTVL.

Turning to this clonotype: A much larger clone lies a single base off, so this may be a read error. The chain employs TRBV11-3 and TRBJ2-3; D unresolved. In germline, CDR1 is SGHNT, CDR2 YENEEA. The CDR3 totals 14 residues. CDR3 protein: CTSSRAGGTDTQYF. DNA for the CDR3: TGTACCAGCAGCCGAGCTGGCGGAACAGATACGCAGTATTTT. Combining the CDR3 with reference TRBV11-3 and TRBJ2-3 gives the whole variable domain EAGVVQSPRYKIIEKKQPVAFWCNPISGHNTLYWYLQNLGQGPELLIRYENEEAVDDSQLPKDRFSAERLKGVDSTLKIQPAELGDSAVYLCTSSRAGGTDTQYFGPGTRLTVL.

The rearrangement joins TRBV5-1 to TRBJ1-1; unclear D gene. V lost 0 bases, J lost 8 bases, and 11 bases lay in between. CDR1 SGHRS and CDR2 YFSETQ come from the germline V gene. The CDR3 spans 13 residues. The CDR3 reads CASSLEWSPEAFF. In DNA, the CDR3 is TGCGCCAGCAGCTTGGAGTGGAGCCCGGAAGCTTTCTTT.

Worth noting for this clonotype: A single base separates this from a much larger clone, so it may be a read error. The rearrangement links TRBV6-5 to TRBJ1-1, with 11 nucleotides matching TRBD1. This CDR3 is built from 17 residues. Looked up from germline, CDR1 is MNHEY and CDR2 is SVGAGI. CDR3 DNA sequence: TGTGCCAGCAGTTTAACGGACAGGGGGCTAGTGGACACTGGAGCTTTCTTT. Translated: CASSLTDRGLVDTGAFF.

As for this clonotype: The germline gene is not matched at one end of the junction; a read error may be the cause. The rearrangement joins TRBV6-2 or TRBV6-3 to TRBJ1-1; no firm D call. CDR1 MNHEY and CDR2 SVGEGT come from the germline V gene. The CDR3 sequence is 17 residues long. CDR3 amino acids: CPSSYPHERRLNTEVFF. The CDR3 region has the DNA TGTCCCAGCAGTTATCCCCATGAGAGGCGGCTGAACACTGAAGTTTTCTTT.

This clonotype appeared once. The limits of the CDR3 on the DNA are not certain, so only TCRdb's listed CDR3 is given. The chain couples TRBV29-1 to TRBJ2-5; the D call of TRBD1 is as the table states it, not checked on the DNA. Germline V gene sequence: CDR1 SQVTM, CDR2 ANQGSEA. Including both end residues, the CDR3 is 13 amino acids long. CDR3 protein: CSVAAGAVETQCF.

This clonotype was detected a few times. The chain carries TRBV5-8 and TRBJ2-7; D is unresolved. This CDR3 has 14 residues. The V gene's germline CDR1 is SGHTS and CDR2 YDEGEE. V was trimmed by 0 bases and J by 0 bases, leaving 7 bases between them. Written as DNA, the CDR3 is TGTGCCAGCAGCTTGGTGGGGATCTCCTACGAGCAGTACTTC. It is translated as CASSLVGISYEQYF.

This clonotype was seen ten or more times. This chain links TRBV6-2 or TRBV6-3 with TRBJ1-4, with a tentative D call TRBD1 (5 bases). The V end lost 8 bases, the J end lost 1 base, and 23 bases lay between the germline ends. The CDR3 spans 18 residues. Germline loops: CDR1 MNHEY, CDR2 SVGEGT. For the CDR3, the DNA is TGTGCCAGCTCTATAGCGGGACGCTCCGTAGAAACTAATGAAAAACTGTTTTTT. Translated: CASSIAGRSVETNEKLFF.

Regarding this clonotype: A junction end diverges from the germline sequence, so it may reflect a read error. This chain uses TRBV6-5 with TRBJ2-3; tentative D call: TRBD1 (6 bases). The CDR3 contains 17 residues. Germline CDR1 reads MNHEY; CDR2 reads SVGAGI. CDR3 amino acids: CASSHRTGTREADTRYF. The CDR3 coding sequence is TGTGCCAGCAGCCATCGCACCGGGACACGGGAAGCAGATACGCGGTATTTT.

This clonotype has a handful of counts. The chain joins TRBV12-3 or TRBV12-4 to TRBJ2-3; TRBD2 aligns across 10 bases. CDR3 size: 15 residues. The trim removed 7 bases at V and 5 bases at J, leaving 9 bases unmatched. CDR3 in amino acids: CASKNIAGGRDTQYF. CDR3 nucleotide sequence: TGTGCCAGCAAAAACATAGCGGGAGGCAGAGATACGCAGTATTTT.

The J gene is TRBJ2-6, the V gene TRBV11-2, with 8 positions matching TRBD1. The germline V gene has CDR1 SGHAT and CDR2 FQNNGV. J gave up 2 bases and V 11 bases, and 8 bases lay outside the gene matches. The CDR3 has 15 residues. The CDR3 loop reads CACGLDRAGANVLTF. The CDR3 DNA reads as TGTGCCTGCGGCTTGGACAGGGCTGGGGCCAACGTCCTGACTTTC.

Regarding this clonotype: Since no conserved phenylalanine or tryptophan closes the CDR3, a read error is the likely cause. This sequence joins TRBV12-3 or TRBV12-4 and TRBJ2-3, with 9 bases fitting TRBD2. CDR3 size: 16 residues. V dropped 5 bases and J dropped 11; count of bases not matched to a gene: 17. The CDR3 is CASSLQGNSGSVGQYL. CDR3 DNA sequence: TGTGCCAGCAGTCTACAAGGGAATAGCGGGAGCGTCGGGCAGTATTTA.

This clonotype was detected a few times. CDR3 in amino acids: CASSRYRVSGANVLTF. CDR3 nucleotides: TGTGCCAGCAGTCGCTACCGGGTCTCTGGGGCCAACGTCCTGACTTTC. The chain has TRBV28 and TRBJ2-6; D not resolved. V lost 5 bases and J 0 bases, leaving 11 bases between the germline ends. Per germline, CDR1 MDHEN and CDR2 SYDVKM. The CDR3 contains 16 residues. The full variable domain, in which reference TRBV28 and TRBJ2-6 provide the parts outside the CDR3, is DVKVTQSSRYLVKRTGEKVFLECVQDMDHENMFWYRQDPGLGLRLIYFSYDVKMKEKGDIPEGYSVSREKKERFSLILESASTNQTSMYLCASSRYRVSGANVLTFGAGSRLTVL.

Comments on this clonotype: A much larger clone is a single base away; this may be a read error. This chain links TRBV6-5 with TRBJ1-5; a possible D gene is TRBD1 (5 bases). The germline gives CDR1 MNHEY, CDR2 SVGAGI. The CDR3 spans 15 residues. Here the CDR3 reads CVSSYLTVSNQPQHF. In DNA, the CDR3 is TGTGTCAGCAGTTACCTGACAGTTAGCAATCAGCCCCAGCATTTT.

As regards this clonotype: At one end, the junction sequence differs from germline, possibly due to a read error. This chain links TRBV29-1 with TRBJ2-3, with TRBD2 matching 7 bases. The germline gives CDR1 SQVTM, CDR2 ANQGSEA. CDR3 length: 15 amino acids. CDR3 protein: CSVELSGGYTVTQYF. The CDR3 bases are TGCAGTGTTGAGCTGTCCGGGGGGTACACAGTTACGCAGTATTTT.

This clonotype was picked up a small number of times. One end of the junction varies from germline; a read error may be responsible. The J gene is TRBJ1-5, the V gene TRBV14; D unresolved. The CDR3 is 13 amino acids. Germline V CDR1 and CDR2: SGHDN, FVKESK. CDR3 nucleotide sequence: TGTGCCAGCAGCCCGGCAGAGGATCAGTCCCAGCATTTT. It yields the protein CASSPAEDQSQHF.

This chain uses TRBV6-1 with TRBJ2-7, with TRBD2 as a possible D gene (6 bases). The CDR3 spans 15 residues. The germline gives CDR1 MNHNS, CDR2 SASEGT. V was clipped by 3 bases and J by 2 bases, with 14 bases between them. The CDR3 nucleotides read TGTGCCAGCAGTGAGGTCGCGGGGTCCGCCTACGAGCAGTACTTC. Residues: CASSEVAGSAYEQYF.

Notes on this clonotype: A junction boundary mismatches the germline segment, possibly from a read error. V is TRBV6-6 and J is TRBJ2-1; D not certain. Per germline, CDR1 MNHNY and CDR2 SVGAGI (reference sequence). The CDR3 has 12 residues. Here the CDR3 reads CTSSPGYNEQFF. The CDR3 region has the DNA TGTACCAGCAGTCCCGGGTACAATGAGCAGTTCTTC.

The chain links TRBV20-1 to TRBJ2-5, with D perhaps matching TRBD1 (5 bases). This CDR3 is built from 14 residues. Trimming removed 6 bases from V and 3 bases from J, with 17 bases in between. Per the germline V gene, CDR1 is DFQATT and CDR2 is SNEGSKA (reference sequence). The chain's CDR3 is CSARSTDSKETQYF. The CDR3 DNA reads TGCAGTGCAAGAAGCACCGACAGTAAAGAGACCCAGTACTTC.

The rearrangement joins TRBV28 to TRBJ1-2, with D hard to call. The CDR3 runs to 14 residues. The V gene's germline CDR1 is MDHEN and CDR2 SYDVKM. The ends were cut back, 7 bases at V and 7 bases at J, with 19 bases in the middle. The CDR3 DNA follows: TGTGCCAGCACCCTGGAAATCTCGCCCTGTGGCTACACCTTC. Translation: CASTLEISPCGYTF.

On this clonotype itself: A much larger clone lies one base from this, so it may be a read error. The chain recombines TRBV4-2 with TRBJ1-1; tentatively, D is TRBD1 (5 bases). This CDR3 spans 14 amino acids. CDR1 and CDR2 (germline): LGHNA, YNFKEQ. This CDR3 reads CAISQPGGDTEAFF. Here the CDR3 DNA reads TGTGCCATCAGCCAGCCGGGGGGAGACACTGAAGCTTTCTTT.

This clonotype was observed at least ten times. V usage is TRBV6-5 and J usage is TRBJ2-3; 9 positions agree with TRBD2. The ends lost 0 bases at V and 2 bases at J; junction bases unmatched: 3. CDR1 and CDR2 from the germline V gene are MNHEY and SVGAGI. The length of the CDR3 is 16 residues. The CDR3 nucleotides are TGTGCCAGCAGTTACTCTGCTAGCGGGGTCACAGATACGCAGTATTTT. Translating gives CASSYSASGVTDTQYF.

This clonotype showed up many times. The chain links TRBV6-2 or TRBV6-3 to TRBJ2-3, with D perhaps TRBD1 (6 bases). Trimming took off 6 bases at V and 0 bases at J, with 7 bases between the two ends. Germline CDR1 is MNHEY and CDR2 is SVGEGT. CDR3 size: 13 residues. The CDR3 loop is CASRDSSTDTQYF. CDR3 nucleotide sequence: TGTGCCAGCAGGGACAGTAGCACAGATACGCAGTATTTT.

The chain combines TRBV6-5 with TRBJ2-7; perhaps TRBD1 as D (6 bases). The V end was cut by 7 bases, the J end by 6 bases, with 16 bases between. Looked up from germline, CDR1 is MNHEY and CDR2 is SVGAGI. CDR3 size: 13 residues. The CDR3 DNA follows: TGTGCCAGCAAAACCTGGGGGCTCGGCGAGCAGTACTTC. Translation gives CASKTWGLGEQYF.

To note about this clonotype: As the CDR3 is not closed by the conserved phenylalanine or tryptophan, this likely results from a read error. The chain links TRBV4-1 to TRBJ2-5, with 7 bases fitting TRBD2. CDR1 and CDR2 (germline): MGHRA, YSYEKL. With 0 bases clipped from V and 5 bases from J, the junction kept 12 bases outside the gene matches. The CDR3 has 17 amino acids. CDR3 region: CASSQDYTGRALETQYP. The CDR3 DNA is TGCGCCAGCAGCCAAGATTATACTGGGAGGGCCTTGGAGACCCAGTACCCC.